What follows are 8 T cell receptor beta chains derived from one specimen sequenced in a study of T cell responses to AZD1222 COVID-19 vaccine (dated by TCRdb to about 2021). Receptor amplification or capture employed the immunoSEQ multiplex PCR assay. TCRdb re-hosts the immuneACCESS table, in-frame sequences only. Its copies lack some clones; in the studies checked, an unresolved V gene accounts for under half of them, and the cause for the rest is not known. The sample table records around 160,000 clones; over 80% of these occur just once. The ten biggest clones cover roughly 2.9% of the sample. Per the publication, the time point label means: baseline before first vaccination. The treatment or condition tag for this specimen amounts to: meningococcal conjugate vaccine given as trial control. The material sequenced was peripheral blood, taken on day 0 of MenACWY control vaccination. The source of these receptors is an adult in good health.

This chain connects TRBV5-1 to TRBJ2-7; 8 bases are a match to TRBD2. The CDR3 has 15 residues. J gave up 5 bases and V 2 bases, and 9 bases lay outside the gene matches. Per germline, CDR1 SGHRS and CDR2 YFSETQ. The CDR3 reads CASSLTRGGQDEQYF. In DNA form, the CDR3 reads TGCGCCAGCAGCTTAACACGGGGGGGCCAAGACGAGCAGTACTTC. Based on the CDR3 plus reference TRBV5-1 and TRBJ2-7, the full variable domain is KAGVTQTPRYLIKTRGQQVTLSCSPISGHRSVSWYQQTPGQGLQFLFEYFSETQRNKGNFPGRFSGRQFSNSRSEMNVSTLELGDSALYLCASSLTRGGQDEQYFGPGTRLTVT.

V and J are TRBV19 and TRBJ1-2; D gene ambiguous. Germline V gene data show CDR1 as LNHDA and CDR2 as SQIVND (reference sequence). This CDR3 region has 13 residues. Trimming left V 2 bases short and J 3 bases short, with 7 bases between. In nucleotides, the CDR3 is TGTGCCAGTAGTATACGGCCCGACTATGGCTACACCTTC. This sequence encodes CASSIRPDYGYTF.

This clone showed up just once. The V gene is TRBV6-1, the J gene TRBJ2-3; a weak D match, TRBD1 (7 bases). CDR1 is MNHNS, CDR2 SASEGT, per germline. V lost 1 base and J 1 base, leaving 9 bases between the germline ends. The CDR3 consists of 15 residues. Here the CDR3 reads CASSEGRGRTDTQYF. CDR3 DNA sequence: TGTGCCAGCAGTGAAGGGAGGGGGCGCACAGATACGCAGTATTTT.

The CDR3 DNA is TGTGCCAGCAGCCTAATCGGGAGGTCCTACAATGAGCAGTTCTTC. Translated: CASSLIGRSYNEQFF. The chain couples TRBV3-1 (or the pseudogene TRBV3-2) to TRBJ2-1; 7 nucleotides match TRBD2. Per the germline V gene, CDR1 is LGHDT and CDR2 is YNNKEL (reference sequence). V was clipped by 4 bases and J by 1 base; unmatched bases: 4. This CDR3 spans 15 amino acids.

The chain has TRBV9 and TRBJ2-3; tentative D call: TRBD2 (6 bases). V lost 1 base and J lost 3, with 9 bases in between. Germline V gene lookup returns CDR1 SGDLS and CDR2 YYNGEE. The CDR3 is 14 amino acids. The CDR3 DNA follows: TGTGCCAGCAGCGTAAGGGCGGGAACAGATACGCAGTATTTT. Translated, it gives CASSVRAGTDTQYF.

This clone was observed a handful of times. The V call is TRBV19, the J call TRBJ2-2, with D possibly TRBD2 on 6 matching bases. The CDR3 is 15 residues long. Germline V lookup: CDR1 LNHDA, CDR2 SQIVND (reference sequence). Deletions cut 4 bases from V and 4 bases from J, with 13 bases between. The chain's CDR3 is CASSSGTSGTGELFF. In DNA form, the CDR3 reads TGTGCCAGTAGTAGCGGGACGTCAGGCACCGGGGAGCTGTTTTTT.

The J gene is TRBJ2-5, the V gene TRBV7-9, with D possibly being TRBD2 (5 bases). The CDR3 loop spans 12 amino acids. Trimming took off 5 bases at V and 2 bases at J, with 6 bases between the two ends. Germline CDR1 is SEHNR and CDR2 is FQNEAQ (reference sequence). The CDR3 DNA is TGTGCCAGCAGCCGGGGTCAAGAGACCCAGTACTTC. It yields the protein CASSRGQETQYF.

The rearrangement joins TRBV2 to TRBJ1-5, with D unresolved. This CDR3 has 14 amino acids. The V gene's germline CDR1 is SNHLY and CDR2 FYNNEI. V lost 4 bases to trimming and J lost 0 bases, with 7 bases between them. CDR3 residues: CASSATGSNQPQHF. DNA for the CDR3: TGTGCCAGCAGTGCCACGGGTAGCAATCAGCCCCAGCATTTT. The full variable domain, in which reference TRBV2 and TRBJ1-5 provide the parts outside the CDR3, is EPEVTQTPSHQVTQMGQEVILRCVPISNHLYFYWYRQILGQKVEFLVSFYNNEISEKSEIFDDQFSVERPDGSNFTLKIRSTKLEDSAMYFCASSATGSNQPQHFGDGTRLSIL.